The entry that follows covers one T cell receptor beta chain sequence. Participants came from fewer than 25 US areas, aged about 18 to 90 years. This record belongs to a study of blood T cell repertoires in COVID-19. Trimming took 4 bases from V and 4 from J; bases not matched to a gene: 10. The CDR3 sequence is 17 residues long. CDR1 and CDR2 from the germline V gene are SGHRS and YFSETQ. Authors' analysis steps: Nucleated cell number was recorded as an estimate derived from reference gene primer amplification. The repertoire was sequenced with immunoSEQ multiplex PCR; TCRdb's copy has only in-frame clones and lacks some. V, J and clone size are those of that table, while D and trimming were read from the DNA. The data show approximately 240,000 clones, roughly 87% seen once.

Sequencing was performed on PBMCs or T cells enriched from blood (not recorded which). V and J are TRBV5-1 and TRBJ2-7; 14 nucleotides line up with TRBD2. The TCR sequence derives from a woman between 25 and 40 years old with acute COVID-19. The CDR3 spells CASSPTGTSGSRYEQYF. As DNA, the CDR3 is TGCGCCAGCAGCCCAACCGGGACTAGCGGGAGTCGATACGAGCAGTACTTC. The entire variable domain, with the rest obtained from reference TRBV5-1 and TRBJ2-7, is as follows: KAGVTQTPRYLIKTRGQQVTLSCSPISGHRSVSWYQQTPGQGLQFLFEYFSETQRNKGNFPGRFSGRQFSNSRSEMNVSTLELGDSALYLCASSPTGTSGSRYEQYFGPGTRLTVT.